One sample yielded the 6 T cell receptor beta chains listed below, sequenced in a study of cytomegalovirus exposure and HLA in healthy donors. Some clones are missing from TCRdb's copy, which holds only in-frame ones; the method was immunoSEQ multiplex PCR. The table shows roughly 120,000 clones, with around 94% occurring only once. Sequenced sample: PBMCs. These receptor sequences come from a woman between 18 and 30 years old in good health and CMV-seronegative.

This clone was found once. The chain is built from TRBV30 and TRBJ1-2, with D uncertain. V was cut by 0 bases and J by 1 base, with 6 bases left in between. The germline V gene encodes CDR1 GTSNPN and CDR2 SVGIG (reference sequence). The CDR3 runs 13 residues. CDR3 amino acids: CAWSVPVNYGYTF. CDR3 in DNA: TGTGCCTGGAGTGTACCAGTTAACTATGGCTACACCTTC.

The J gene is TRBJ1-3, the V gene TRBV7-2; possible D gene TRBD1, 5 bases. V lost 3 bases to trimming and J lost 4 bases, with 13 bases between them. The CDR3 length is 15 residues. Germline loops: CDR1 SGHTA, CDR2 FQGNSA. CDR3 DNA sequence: TGTGCCAGCAGCTTTGACAGCTCATACGGAAACACCATATATTTT. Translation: CASSFDSSYGNTIYF.

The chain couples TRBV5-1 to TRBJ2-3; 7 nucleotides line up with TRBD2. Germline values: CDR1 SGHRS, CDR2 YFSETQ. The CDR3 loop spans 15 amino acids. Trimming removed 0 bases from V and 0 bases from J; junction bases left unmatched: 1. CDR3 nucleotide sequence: TGCGCCAGCAGCTTGGCGGGAGGAAGCACAGATACGCAGTATTTT. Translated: CASSLAGGSTDTQYF. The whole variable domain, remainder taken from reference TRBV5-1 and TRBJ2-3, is KAGVTQTPRYLIKTRGQQVTLSCSPISGHRSVSWYQQTPGQGLQFLFEYFSETQRNKGNFPGRFSGRQFSNSRSEMNVSTLELGDSALYLCASSLAGGSTDTQYFGPGTRLTVL.

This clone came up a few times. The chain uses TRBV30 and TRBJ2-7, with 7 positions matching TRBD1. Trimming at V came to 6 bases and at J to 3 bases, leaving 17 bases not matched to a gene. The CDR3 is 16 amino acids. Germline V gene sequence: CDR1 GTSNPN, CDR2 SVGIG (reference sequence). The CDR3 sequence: CACATGDPPSYYEQYF. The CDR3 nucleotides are TGTGCCTGCGCTACAGGGGACCCACCGTCGTACTACGAGCAGTACTTC.

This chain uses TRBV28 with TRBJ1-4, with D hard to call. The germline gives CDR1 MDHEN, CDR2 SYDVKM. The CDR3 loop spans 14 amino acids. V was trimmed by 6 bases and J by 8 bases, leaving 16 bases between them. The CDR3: CASSTGPRGEKLFF. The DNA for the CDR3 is TGTGCCAGCAGCACCGGGCCCCGAGGGGAAAAACTGTTTTTT.

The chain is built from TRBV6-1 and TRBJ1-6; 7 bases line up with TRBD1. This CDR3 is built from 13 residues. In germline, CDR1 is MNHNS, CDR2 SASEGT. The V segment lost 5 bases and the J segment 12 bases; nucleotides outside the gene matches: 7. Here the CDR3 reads CASSQGESGPLHF. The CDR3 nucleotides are TGTGCCAGCAGTCAGGGGGAATCCGGACCCCTCCACTTT.